This TCR beta chain was observed in a study of cytomegalovirus exposure and HLA in healthy donors. Study background: Earlier results showed 117 million unique TCR beta sequences derived from about 179 million T cells.

Overall study findings and caveats: Most likely, a cluster of highly shared sequence variants arose as a sequencing artifact. While the bulk of TCR sequences proved rare, some public TCRs turned up in many donors.

PCR involved 60 Vbeta and 13 Jbeta primers. This table comes from immunoSEQ multiplex PCR, and its TCRdb copy is limited to in-frame clones, with some not included. The data hold about 210,000 clones, with about 85% observed a single time. The CDR3 runs to 19 residues. The V end was cut by 7 bases, the J end by 2 bases, with 29 bases between. Germline V gene data show CDR1 as SGHTA and CDR2 as FQGNSA. This clone was found once. Its antigen is unidentified. Input material: PBMCs. This chain connects TRBV7-2 to TRBJ1-2; unclear D gene. The sequence came from a girl aged 2-10 years in good health and CMV-seronegative. CDR3 coding DNA: TGTGCCAGCATCCCACCCCCGTGGCGGGAAAGTCGGGGAAACTATGGCTACACCTTC. It yields the protein CASIPPPWRESRGNYGYTF.